Each of the 9 T cell receptor beta chains below was sequenced from the same sample in a study of blood T cell repertoires in COVID-19. The method was immunoSEQ multiplex PCR; TCRdb's version includes in-frame clones alone and lacks a portion of them. The sample has about 220,000 clones, around 80% seen once. What was sequenced was peripheral blood. These receptors were taken from a man in his fifties with active or convalescent COVID-19.

The V and J genes are TRBV4-3 and TRBJ2-2; D is perhaps TRBD1 (5 bases). The CDR3 covers 14 residues. V gave up 4 bases and J gave up 5 bases, with 11 bases separating them. Per germline, CDR1 LGHNA and CDR2 YSLEER. The CDR3 sequence is CASSPGSATGELFF. The CDR3, as DNA: TGCGCCAGCAGCCCAGGGTCGGCGACCGGGGAGCTGTTTTTT.

The J gene is TRBJ2-1, the V gene TRBV6-5; the D is unclear. Germline V gene sequence: CDR1 MNHEY, CDR2 SVGAGI. V gave up 10 bases and J gave up 3 bases, with 13 bases separating them. The length of the CDR3 is 13 residues. CDR3 region: CATRIDRYNEQFF. The CDR3 region has the DNA TGTGCCACCCGCATAGATCGCTACAATGAGCAGTTCTTC.

The chain joins TRBV6-8 to TRBJ2-7; 7 nucleotides agree with TRBD1. Germline V gene lookup returns CDR1 MNHGY and CDR2 SAAAGT. The CDR3 extends over 13 amino acids. Germline trimming cut 5 bases from V and 5 bases from J; bases unmatched to any gene: 6. CDR3 loop: CASSLTQGDEQYV. The CDR3 DNA reads TGTGCCAGCAGTCTGACGCAGGGGGACGAGCAGTACGTC.

CDR3: CASSKAQQSINTGELFF. CDR3 DNA: TGTGCCAGCAGCAAAGCCCAACAGAGCATAAACACCGGGGAGCTGTTTTTT. This rearrangement joins TRBV21-1 to TRBJ2-2; the tabulated D call, TRBD1, remains unverified against the DNA. TRBV21-1 is assigned pseudogene status. The CDR3 sequence is 17 residues long.

A single count supports this clone. This rearrangement joins TRBV3-1 (or the pseudogene TRBV3-2) to TRBJ1-1; possible D gene TRBD1, 6 bases. CDR1 and CDR2 (germline): LGHDT, YNNKEL (reference sequence). The V end was cut by 0 bases, the J end by 1 base, with 15 bases between. The CDR3 sequence is 17 residues long. The CDR3 region is CASSQDLGRGSNTEAFF. In nucleotides, the CDR3 is TGTGCCAGCAGCCAAGATTTGGGCAGGGGATCGAACACTGAAGCTTTCTTT.

This clone has just one count. V is TRBV5-1 and J is TRBJ2-1, with 8 bases matching TRBD2. This CDR3 contains 15 residues. The junction had 7 bases not matched to a gene; V was cut back by 0 bases and J by 8 bases. Germline V lookup: CDR1 SGHRS, CDR2 YFSETQ. The CDR3 spells CASSLARLGGDEQFF. In nucleotides, the CDR3 is TGCGCCAGCAGCTTGGCCCGTCTCGGGGGGGATGAGCAGTTCTTC. The full variable domain, with the rest looked up from reference TRBV5-1 and TRBJ2-1, is KAGVTQTPRYLIKTRGQQVTLSCSPISGHRSVSWYQQTPGQGLQFLFEYFSETQRNKGNFPGRFSGRQFSNSRSEMNVSTLELGDSALYLCASSLARLGGDEQFFGPGTRLTVL.

The chain uses TRBV7-9 and TRBJ1-3, with a possible D match to TRBD1 (5 bases). Germline CDR1 and CDR2: SEHNR and FQNEAQ (reference sequence). CDR3 size: 14 residues. Between the trimmed V and J ends, which lost 4 bases and 1 base, there was a span of 8 bases. The CDR3 sequence is CASSSPGSGNTIYF. CDR3 bases: TGTGCCAGCAGCTCCCCAGGGTCTGGAAACACCATATATTTT.

There are a few counts of this clone. This chain connects TRBV2 to TRBJ2-7; 8 positions agree with TRBD2. The CDR3 extends over 15 amino acids. V lost 2 bases, J lost 1 base, and 4 bases stayed unmatched. The V gene's germline CDR1 is SNHLY and CDR2 FYNNEI. The CDR3 DNA follows: TGTGCCAGCAGTGAACGAGCGGGAGCATCCTACGAGCAGTACTTC. Its translation is CASSERAGASYEQYF. The full variable domain, rest sourced from reference TRBV2 and TRBJ2-7, is EPEVTQTPSHQVTQMGQEVILRCVPISNHLYFYWYRQILGQKVEFLVSFYNNEISEKSEIFDDQFSVERPDGSNFTLKIRSTKLEDSAMYFCASSERAGASYEQYFGPGTRLTVT.

A single count supports this clone. This chain joins TRBV19 and TRBJ2-3; weak D call: TRBD2 (5 bases). V was pared by 6 bases and J by 4 bases, with 11 bases between. This CDR3 region has 13 residues. Germline CDR1 LNHDA, CDR2 SQIVND (reference sequence). The CDR3 sequence is CASRNSAADTQYF. The CDR3 region has the DNA TGTGCCAGTAGGAATAGCGCGGCAGATACGCAGTATTTT.